These 2 T cell receptor beta chains came from one sample sequenced in a study of blood T cell repertoires in COVID-19. The assay was immunoSEQ multiplex PCR, and TCRdb's table has in-frame clones only and misses some. Of fewer than 400,000 clones listed, 80% to 90% were seen once; the top ten hold approximately 9%. Sequencing input: PBMCs or T cells enriched from blood (not recorded which). The receptors stem from a young woman who had recovered from COVID-19.

The chain employs TRBV7-8 and TRBJ2-5, with TRBD1 as a possible D gene (5 bases). V shed 4 bases and J shed 5 bases, with 11 bases lying between them. This CDR3 spans 13 amino acids. Looked up from germline, CDR1 is SGHVS and CDR2 is FQNEAQ. The CDR3 DNA reads TGTGCCAGCAGCTGGCAGGGTCGGGAGACCCAGTACTTC. It yields the protein CASSWQGRETQYF.

The J gene is TRBJ2-3, the V gene TRBV4-3, with D maybe TRBD2 (6 bases). The germline gives CDR1 LGHNA, CDR2 YSLEER. This CDR3 is built from 19 residues. The germline V and J ends were trimmed by 1 base and 0 bases, with 20 bases remaining between them. CDR3 bases: TGCGCCAGCAGCCAAGTCTGGACCTGGGACTCCCCAAGCACAGATACGCAGTATTTT. Translating it yields CASSQVWTWDSPSTDTQYF.